The 4 T cell receptor beta chains below were found in one sample sequenced in a study of cytomegalovirus exposure and HLA in healthy donors. TCRdb's table, derived via immunoSEQ multiplex PCR, lists solely in-frame clones and lacks some. The data show some 150,000 clones, roughly nine tenths seen once. The material sequenced was PBMCs. These TCRs come from a woman aged 18-35 years in good health and CMV-seropositive.

This clone was recorded only once. This rearrangement joins TRBV4-1 to TRBJ2-1, with 7 bases matching TRBD1. CDR3 length equals 21 residues. The germline CDR1 and CDR2 sequences are MGHRA and YSYEKL. The V and J ends lost 4 bases and 0 bases, in that order; junction bases with no gene match: 21. CDR3 sequence (DNA): TGCGCCAGCAGCCGAGCGAATATAGGACAGGTCCTTTTTAGCTCCTACAATGAGCAGTTCTTC. This sequence encodes CASSRANIGQVLFSSYNEQFF.

V gene TRBV6-5 combines with J gene TRBJ1-5, with a possible D match to TRBD1 (6 bases). The CDR3 has 13 residues. The germline V and J ends were trimmed by 5 bases and 4 bases, with 9 bases remaining between them. Germline V gives CDR1 MNHEY, CDR2 SVGAGI. The CDR3 reads CASSTGHNQPQHF. The CDR3 nucleotides read TGTGCCAGCAGTACGGGACATAATCAGCCCCAGCATTTT.

V gene TRBV27 combines with J gene TRBJ2-7; 9 positions agree with TRBD2. The CDR3 is 15 residues long. The V segment lost 5 bases and the J segment 4 bases; nucleotides outside the gene matches: 9. Germline loops: CDR1 MNHEY, CDR2 SMNVEV (reference sequence). CDR3 sequence: CASSPTSGRRYEQYF. In DNA, the CDR3 is TGTGCCAGCAGTCCCACAAGCGGGAGGAGATACGAGCAGTACTTC.

This sequence joins TRBV19 and TRBJ1-2; TRBD1 matches 7 bases. Germline values: CDR1 LNHDA, CDR2 SQIVND (reference sequence). The V and J ends lost 3 bases and 4 bases, in that order; junction bases with no gene match: 8. The CDR3 has 15 amino acids. The CDR3 reads CASSMLQGIPYGYTF. In DNA form, the CDR3 reads TGTGCCAGTAGTATGCTACAGGGGATTCCCTATGGCTACACCTTC.